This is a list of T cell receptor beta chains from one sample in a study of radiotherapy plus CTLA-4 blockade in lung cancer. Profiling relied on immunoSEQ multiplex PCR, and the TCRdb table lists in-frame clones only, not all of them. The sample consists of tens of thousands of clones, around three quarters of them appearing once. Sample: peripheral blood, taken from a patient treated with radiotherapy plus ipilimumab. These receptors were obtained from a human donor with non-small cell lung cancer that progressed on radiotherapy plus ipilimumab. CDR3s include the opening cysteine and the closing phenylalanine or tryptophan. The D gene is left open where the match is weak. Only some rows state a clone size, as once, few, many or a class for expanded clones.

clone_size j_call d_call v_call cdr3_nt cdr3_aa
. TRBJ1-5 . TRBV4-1 TGCGCCAGCAGCCAAGGGCCCCCCAATCAGCCCCAGCATTTT CASSQGPPNQPQHF
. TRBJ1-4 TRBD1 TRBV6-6 TGTGCCAGCAGTGGGGACAGTAATGAAAAACTGTTTTTT CASSGDSNEKLFF
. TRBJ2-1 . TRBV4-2 TGTGCCAGCAGCTTCGGTGGAAGCAATGAGCAGTTCTTC CASSFGGSNEQFF
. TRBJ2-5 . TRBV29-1 TGCAGCGTTGAAGATGTGGAGGGTTCGTACCAAGAGACCCAGTACTTC CSVEDVEGSYQETQYF
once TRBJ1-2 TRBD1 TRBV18 TGTGCCAGCTCACCACCTGGACAGGGGGAACTTGGCTACACCTTC CASSPPGQGELGYTF
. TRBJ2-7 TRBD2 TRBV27 TGTGCCAGCAGTCTTGGACTAGCGGGCTATGACGGCGACGAGCAGTACTTC CASSLGLAGYDGDEQYF
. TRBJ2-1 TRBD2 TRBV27 TGTGCCAGCAGTTTCATAGCGGGAGGGGGCGAGCAGTTCTTC CASSFIAGGGEQFF
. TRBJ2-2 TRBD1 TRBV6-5 TGTGCCAGCAGTCAGGGGGCGATTGCCGGGGAGCTGTTTTTT CASSQGAIAGELFF
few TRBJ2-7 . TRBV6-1 TGTGCCAGCAGTAAGAGCCGGATCCCCTCCTACGAGCAGTACTTC CASSKSRIPSYEQYF
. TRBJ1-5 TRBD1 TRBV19 TGTGCCAGTAGATGGGGGACAGGGAGGGAAAATCAGCCCCAGCATTTT CASRWGTGRENQPQHF
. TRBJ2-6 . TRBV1 TGCACCAGCAGCGGCAGGAGCTCTGGGGCCAACGTCCTGACTTTC CTSSGRSSGANVLTF
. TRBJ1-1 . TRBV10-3 TGTGCCATCGGTCAGGGGAGCACTGAAGCTTTCTTT CAIGQGSTEAFF
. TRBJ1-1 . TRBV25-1 TGTGCCAGCAGTTCTCCGTGGGGGCTCGGGAACACTGAAGCTTTCTTT CASSSPWGLGNTEAFF
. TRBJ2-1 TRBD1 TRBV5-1 TGCGCCAGCAGCCCCGGGACAGGGGAAGAGCAGTTCTTC CASSPGTGEEQFF
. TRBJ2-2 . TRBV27 TGTGCCAGCAGTTTCGGGCGTAACACCGGGGAGCTGTTTTTT CASSFGRNTGELFF
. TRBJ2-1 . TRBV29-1 TGCAGCGTTGTACGGGGGCTTAGCTCCTACAATGAGCAGTTCTTC CSVVRGLSSYNEQFF
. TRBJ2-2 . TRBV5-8 TGTGCCAGCAACAGGGATCCCGGGGAGCTGTTTTTT CASNRDPGELFF